The sequence of this T cell receptor (beta chain) was determined in a study of blood T cells in healthy people across ages. The authors ran a second PCR of about 6 to 11 cycles using a sample-barcoded 5' primer and a J-beta primer mix. Every cDNA was tagged by a template-switch adaptor with 12 random nucleotides. TCRdb independently ran MiXCR on the 5' RACE reads; one entry per CDR3 protein. The sample lists about 800,000 distinct CDR3 sequences; about half were seen once. This clonotype was seen only a few times. Its antigen is not known. Notes on the study in general: With donor CMV status unknown, expanded clonotype changes were possibly confounded. Compared with aged donors, long-lived donors showed fewer expanded clones, suggesting selection.

The sequence came from a man of 80 years or more in good health. The sample taken for sequencing was blood.

In nucleotides, the CDR3 is TGTGCCAGCAGTTGGTTACTTCGGGGGAAAGAGACCCAGTACTTC. It specifies CASSWLLRGKETQYF. The genes are TRBV28 and TRBJ2-5, with D possibly TRBD2 on 6 matching bases. Deletions cut 4 bases from V and 3 bases from J, with 15 bases between. From germline, CDR1 is MDHEN and CDR2 SYDVKM. The CDR3 runs to 15 residues.